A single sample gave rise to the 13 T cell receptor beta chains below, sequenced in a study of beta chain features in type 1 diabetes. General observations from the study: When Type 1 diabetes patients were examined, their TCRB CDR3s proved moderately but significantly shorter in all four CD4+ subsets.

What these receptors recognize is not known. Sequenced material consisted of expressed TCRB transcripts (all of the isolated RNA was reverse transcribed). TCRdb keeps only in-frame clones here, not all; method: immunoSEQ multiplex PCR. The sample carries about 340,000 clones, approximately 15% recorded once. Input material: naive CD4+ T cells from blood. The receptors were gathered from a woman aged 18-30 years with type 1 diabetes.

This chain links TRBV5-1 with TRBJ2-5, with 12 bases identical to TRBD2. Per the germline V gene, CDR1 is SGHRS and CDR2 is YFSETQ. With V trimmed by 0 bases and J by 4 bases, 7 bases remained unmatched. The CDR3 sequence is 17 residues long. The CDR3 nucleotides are TGCGCCAGCAGCTTGGGGCTAGCGGGAGGGCCGAGAGAGACCCAGTACTTC. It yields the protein CASSLGLAGGPRETQYF.

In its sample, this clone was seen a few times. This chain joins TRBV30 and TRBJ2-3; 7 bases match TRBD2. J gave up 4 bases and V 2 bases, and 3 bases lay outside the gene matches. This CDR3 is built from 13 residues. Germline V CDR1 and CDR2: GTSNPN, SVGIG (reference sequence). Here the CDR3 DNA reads TGTGCCTGGAGTCCTAGCGGCTCAGATACGCAGTATTTT. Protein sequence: CAWSPSGSDTQYF.

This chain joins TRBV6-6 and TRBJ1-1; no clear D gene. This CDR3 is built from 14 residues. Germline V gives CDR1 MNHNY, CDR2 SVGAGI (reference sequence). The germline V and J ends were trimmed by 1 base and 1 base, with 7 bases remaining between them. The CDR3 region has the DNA TGTGCCAGCAGTTACTGGGAGGGGAACACTGAAGCTTTCTTT. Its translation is CASSYWEGNTEAFF.

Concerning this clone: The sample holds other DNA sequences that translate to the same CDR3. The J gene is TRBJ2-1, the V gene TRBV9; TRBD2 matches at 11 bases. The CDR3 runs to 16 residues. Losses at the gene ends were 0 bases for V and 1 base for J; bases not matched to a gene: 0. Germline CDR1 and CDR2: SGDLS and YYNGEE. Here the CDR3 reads CASSVVAGGSYNEQFF. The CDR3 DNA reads TGTGCCAGCAGCGTAGTAGCGGGAGGGTCCTACAATGAGCAGTTCTTC.

CDR3 nucleotide sequence: TGCGCCAGCAATGGAGCCTACGAGCAGTACTTC. Translated: CASNGAYEQYF. The J gene is TRBJ2-5, the V gene TRBV5-1; D is ambiguous. The DNA matches TRBJ2-7 better at its end, which makes the J call doubtful. Germline values: CDR1 SGHRS, CDR2 YFSETQ. The CDR3 has 11 residues.

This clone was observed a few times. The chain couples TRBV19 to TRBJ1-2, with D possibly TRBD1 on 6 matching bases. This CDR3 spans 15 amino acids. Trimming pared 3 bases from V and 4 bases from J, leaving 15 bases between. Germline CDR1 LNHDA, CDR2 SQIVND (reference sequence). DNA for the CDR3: TGTGCCAGTAGTATGTCTGGGGGCTGGCTCTATGGCTACACCTTC. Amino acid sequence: CASSMSGGWLYGYTF.

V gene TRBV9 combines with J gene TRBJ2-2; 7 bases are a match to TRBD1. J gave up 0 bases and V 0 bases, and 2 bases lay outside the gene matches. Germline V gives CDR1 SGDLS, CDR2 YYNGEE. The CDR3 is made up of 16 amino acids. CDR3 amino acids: CASSVVGQPNTGELFF. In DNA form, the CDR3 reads TGTGCCAGCAGCGTAGTGGGACAGCCGAACACCGGGGAGCTGTTTTTT.

CDR3 nucleotide sequence: TGCGCCAGCAGCCAAGGGGGGGGCTTTACAGATACGCAGTATTTT. Translated: CASSQGGGFTDTQYF. V and J are TRBV4-3 and TRBJ2-3; D might be TRBD2 (7 bases). CDR1 is LGHNA, CDR2 YSLEER, per germline. The CDR3 contains 15 residues. Trimming took off 1 base at V and 3 bases at J, with 11 bases between the two ends.

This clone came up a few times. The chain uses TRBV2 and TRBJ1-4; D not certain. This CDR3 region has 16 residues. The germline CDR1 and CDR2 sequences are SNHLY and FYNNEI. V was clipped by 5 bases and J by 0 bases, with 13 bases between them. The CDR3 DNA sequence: TGTGCCAGCAGTCGGGAGGCCGGGGCAACTAATGAAAAACTGTTTTTT. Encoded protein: CASSREAGATNEKLFF. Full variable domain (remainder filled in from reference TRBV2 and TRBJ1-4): EPEVTQTPSHQVTQMGQEVILRCVPISNHLYFYWYRQILGQKVEFLVSFYNNEISEKSEIFDDQFSVERPDGSNFTLKIRSTKLEDSAMYFCASSREAGATNEKLFFGSGTQLSVL.

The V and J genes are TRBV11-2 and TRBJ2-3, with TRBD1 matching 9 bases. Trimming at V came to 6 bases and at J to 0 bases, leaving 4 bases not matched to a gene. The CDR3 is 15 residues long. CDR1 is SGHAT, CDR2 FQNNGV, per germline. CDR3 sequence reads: CASRRGQGSTDTQYF. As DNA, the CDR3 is TGTGCCAGCAGGCGAGGACAGGGGAGCACAGATACGCAGTATTTT. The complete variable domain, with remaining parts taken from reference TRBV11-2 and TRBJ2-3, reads EAGVAQSPRYKIIEKRQSVAFWCNPISGHATLYWYQQILGQGPKLLIQFQNNGVVDDSQLPKDRFSAERLKGVDSTLKIQPAKLEDSAVYLCASRRGQGSTDTQYFGPGTRLTVL.

The chain's CDR3 is CASSLERREDTQYF. CDR3 nucleotide sequence: TGTGCCAGCAGCTTGGAGAGGCGGGAAGATACGCAGTATTTT. The V call is TRBV5-6, the J call TRBJ2-3, with D possibly being TRBD2 (6 bases). This CDR3 comprises 14 residues. V lost 0 bases, J lost 5 bases, and 10 bases lay in between. Per the germline V gene, CDR1 is SGHDT and CDR2 is YYEEEE. Combining the CDR3 with reference TRBV5-6 and TRBJ2-3 gives the whole variable domain DAGVTQSPTHLIKTRGQQVTLRCSPKSGHDTVSWYQQALGQGPQFIFQYYEEEERQRGNFPDRFSGHQFPNYSSELNVNALLLGDSALYLCASSLERREDTQYFGPGTRLTVL.

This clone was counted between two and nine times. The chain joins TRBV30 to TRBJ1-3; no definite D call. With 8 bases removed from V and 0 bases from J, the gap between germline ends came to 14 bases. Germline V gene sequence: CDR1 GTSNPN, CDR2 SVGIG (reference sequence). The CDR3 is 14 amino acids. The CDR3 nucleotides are TGTGCCGCCGATGACTGGAGCTCTGGAAACACCATATATTTT. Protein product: CAADDWSSGNTIYF.

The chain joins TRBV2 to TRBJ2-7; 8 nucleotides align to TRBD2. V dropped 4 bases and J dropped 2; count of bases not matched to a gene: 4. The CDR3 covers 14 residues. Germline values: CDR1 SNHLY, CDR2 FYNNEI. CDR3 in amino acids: CASSVASGPYEQYF. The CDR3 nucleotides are TGTGCCAGCAGTGTGGCTAGCGGGCCCTACGAGCAGTACTTC.